This is a list of T cell receptor beta chains from one sample in a study of Ad26.COV2.S vaccination and SARS-CoV-2 variants. Repertoires were generated with immunoSEQ multiplex PCR, while TCRdb's copy carries only in-frame clones and drops some. The sample has about 440,000 clones, approximately 88% seen once; the top ten hold roughly 13%. The material was peripheral blood, obtained in a trial of Ad26.COV2.S vaccine versus placebo. These TCRs come from a person between 18 and 60 years old who received the Ad26.COV2.S COVID-19 vaccine or a placebo. CDR3s include the opening cysteine and the closing phenylalanine or tryptophan. The D gene is left open where the match is weak. Clone size is stated in some rows and not others, as once, few, many or a class when expanded.

d_gene	v_gene	abundance	j_gene	CDR3aa	CDR3nt
TRBD2	TRBV30	.	TRBJ2-7	CAWSAGLGYEQYF	TGTGCCTGGAGTGCCGGACTAGGCTACGAGCAGTACTTC
TRBD1	TRBV4-1	.	TRBJ1-2	CASSQDERTGAYGYTF	TGCGCCAGCAGCCAAGATGAGAGGACAGGGGCTTATGGCTACACCTTC
TRBD1	TRBV11-3	.	TRBJ2-2	CASSGTGTGMGGELFF	TGTGCCAGCAGCGGGACCGGGACAGGGATGGGCGGGGAGCTGTTTTTT
TRBD1	TRBV6-5	.	TRBJ2-3	CASSRPGQGTDTQYF	TGTGCCAGCAGTCGCCCGGGACAGGGAACAGATACGCAGTATTTT
.	TRBV10-1	.	TRBJ2-6	CASPGGVSSGANVLTF	TGCGCCAGCCCCGGCGGGGTAAGCTCTGGGGCCAACGTCCTGACTTTC
TRBD1	TRBV5-1	.	TRBJ1-4	CASSFSGTGAIATNEKLFF	TGCGCCAGCAGCTTCAGCGGGACAGGGGCCATTGCAACTAATGAAAAACTGTTTTTT
.	TRBV9	.	TRBJ2-1	CASSERVSYNEQFF	TGTGCCAGCAGCGAGCGGGTCAGCTACAATGAGCAGTTCTTC
.	TRBV9	.	TRBJ1-2	CASSVGRYYGYTF	TGTGCCAGCAGCGTAGGACGGTATTATGGCTACACCTTC
TRBD2	TRBV27	.	TRBJ2-7	CASSFLAGDYEQYF	TGTGCCAGCAGTTTCCTAGCGGGTGACTACGAGCAGTACTTC
TRBD2	TRBV29-1	.	TRBJ2-3	CSVEEGGTQTDTQYF	TGCAGCGTTGAAGAGGGGGGGACGCAGACAGATACGCAGTATTTT
.	TRBV28	.	TRBJ2-1	CASSLSLAGYNEQFF	TGTGCCAGCAGTTTATCACTAGCTGGCTACAATGAGCAGTTCTTC
.	TRBV6-5	.	TRBJ1-2	CASSYDDSYGYTF	TGTGCCAGCAGTTACGACGACAGCTATGGCTACACCTTC
.	TRBV10-3	.	TRBJ1-1	CATLERATMNTEAFF	TGTGCCACGCTTGAAAGGGCCACGATGAACACTGAAGCTTTCTTT
.	TRBV6-2/TRBV6-3	.	TRBJ1-2	CASSNTGTAANYGYTF	TGTGCCAGCAGCAACACCGGGACGGCCGCTAACTATGGCTACACCTTC
.	TRBV7-3	.	TRBJ2-2	CASSLSGTLNTGELFF	TGTGCCAGCAGCTTATCAGGGACTCTGAACACCGGGGAGCTGTTTTTT
TRBD1	TRBV6-5	.	TRBJ1-5	CASSTGAQPQHF	TGTGCCAGCAGTACAGGGGCTCAGCCCCAGCATTTT
.	TRBV5-6	.	TRBJ1-5	CASSALDRQNQPQHF	TGTGCCAGCAGCGCGCTGGACAGACAAAATCAGCCCCAGCATTTT
.	TRBV2	once	TRBJ2-7	CASSEGLLYEQYF	TGTGCCAGCAGTGAAGGACTACTCTACGAGCAGTACTTC
TRBD2	TRBV6-5	.	TRBJ2-3	CASGAGVRTDTQYF	TGTGCCAGCGGAGCGGGAGTGAGGACAGATACGCAGTATTTT
.	TRBV28	once	TRBJ2-2	CASSLWNTGELFF	TGTGCCAGCAGTTTGTGGAACACCGGGGAGCTGTTTTTT
TRBD2	TRBV14	.	TRBJ2-1	CASSPQTSGHSYNEQFF	TGTGCCAGCAGCCCTCAGACTAGCGGGCACTCCTACAATGAGCAGTTCTTC
TRBD2	TRBV13	.	TRBJ2-7	CASSPGLASGRFSFSGEQYF	TGTGCCAGCAGCCCCGGCCTTGCTAGCGGGAGATTTTCGTTCTCGGGCGAGCAGTACTTC
.	TRBV27	.	TRBJ1-1	CASSKPGGAQGNTEAFF	TGTGCCAGCAGTAAACCGGGGGGGGCTCAAGGAAACACTGAAGCTTTCTTT
TRBD2	TRBV6-5	.	TRBJ2-2	CASRTSGSSGELFF	TGTGCCAGCCGGACTAGCGGGAGTTCCGGGGAGCTGTTTTTT
TRBD2	TRBV27	.	TRBJ2-7	CASSFSGRVDEQYF	TGTGCCAGCAGTTTTAGCGGGAGGGTAGACGAGCAGTACTTC
.	TRBV6-2/TRBV6-3	.	TRBJ2-7	CASSSRLAISYEQYF	TGTGCCAGCAGTTCCAGGTTGGCCATCTCCTACGAGCAGTACTTC
.	TRBV28	.	TRBJ2-6	CASSQAGSGANVLTF	TGTGCCAGCAGCCAAGCAGGGTCTGGGGCCAACGTCCTGACTTTC
.	TRBV2	.	TRBJ2-3	CASRPNRGGDTQYF	TGTGCCAGCAGGCCAAACAGGGGAGGAGATACGCAGTATTTT
.	TRBV29-1	.	TRBJ2-1	CSVDNWDAKNGDDEQFF	TGCAGCGTAGATAACTGGGACGCGAAAAACGGGGACGATGAGCAGTTCTTC
TRBD2	TRBV28	.	TRBJ2-7	CASSRTSGDLRYREQYF	TGTGCCAGCAGTAGGACTAGCGGGGACCTGAGATATAGGGAGCAGTACTTC
TRBD2	TRBV2	.	TRBJ2-5	CASSDFGAGGSQETQYF	TGTGCCAGCAGTGATTTTGGAGCGGGAGGGAGTCAAGAGACCCAGTACTTC
.	TRBV6-5	.	TRBJ1-5	CASSYLGVTQPQHF	TGTGCCAGCAGTTACTTGGGTGTAACGCAGCCCCAGCATTTT
.	TRBV19	.	TRBJ2-2	CASSIFSGARTGELFF	TGTGCCAGTAGTATCTTCTCGGGGGCCAGGACCGGGGAGCTGTTTTTT
.	TRBV30	.	TRBJ2-7	CAWSVFPNPTYEQYF	TGTGCCTGGAGTGTTTTCCCAAACCCCACCTACGAGCAGTACTTC
TRBD1	TRBV6-2/TRBV6-3	once	TRBJ1-1	CASSLQGVDTEAFF	TGTGCCAGCAGCCTACAGGGGGTTGACACTGAAGCTTTCTTT
.	TRBV7-9	.	TRBJ2-7	CASSLVSAPYEQYF	TGTGCCAGCAGCTTAGTTTCAGCCCCCTACGAGCAGTACTTC
.	TRBV7-2	once	TRBJ1-4	CASSFSAGTTNEKLFF	TGTGCCAGCAGCTTTTCGGCAGGGACAACTAATGAAAAACTGTTTTTT
.	TRBV28	few	TRBJ1-6	CASSLLASSYNSPLHF	TGTGCCAGCAGTTTATTGGCGAGCTCCTATAATTCACCCCTCCACTTT
.	TRBV7-3	.	TRBJ2-3	CASSLTGPQKTDTQYF	TGTGCCAGCAGCTTAACGGGCCCCCAAAAGACAGATACGCAGTATTTT
.	TRBV28	.	TRBJ2-7	CASSLSGQAREQYF	TGTGCCAGCAGTTTATCGGGCCAGGCTAGAGAGCAGTACTTC
.	TRBV12-3/TRBV12-4	.	TRBJ1-5	CASSLWGQPQHF	TGTGCCAGCAGTTTGTGGGGACAGCCCCAGCATTTT